The source of this T cell receptor beta chain is a study of neurological immune-mediated disorders. TCRdb independently ran MiXCR on the 5' RACE reads; one entry per CDR3 protein. The profile covers roughly 120,000 distinct CDR3 sequences, with about 3.2% appearing a single time and roughly 1.3% taken by the ten largest. CDR1 is SGHTA and CDR2 is FQGNSA in the germline V gene. Trimming took off 5 bases at V and 4 bases at J, with 14 bases between the two ends. The CDR3 is 14 residues long. This clonotype was seen at least ten times. The sample was PBMCs. V usage is TRBV7-2 and J usage is TRBJ1-1; D gene unclear. This receptor was obtained from a young woman with multiple sclerosis. The CDR3 DNA is TGTGCCAGCAGCCCCTCCCTGGATGGCACTGAAGCTTTCTTT. Translating it yields CASSPSLDGTEAFF.